These 32 T cell receptor beta chains were sequenced from one sample in a study of early T cells in non-severe SARS-CoV-2 infection. TCRdb called the 5' RACE reads again in MiXCR, with one record for every CDR3 protein. The table shows 25,000 to 35,000 distinct CDR3 sequences, with around 4% occurring only once. The specimen sequenced was whole blood. These receptor sequences come from an adult who was a healthcare worker with PCR-confirmed SARS-CoV-2 infection or an uninfected control (not recorded which).

Many counts were recorded for this clonotype. The rearrangement joins TRBV7-9 to TRBJ2-1; 9 bases align to TRBD2. The CDR3 runs to 15 residues. The germline gives CDR1 SEHNR, CDR2 FQNEAQ (reference sequence). V was clipped by 5 bases and J by 8 bases; unmatched bases: 10. Here the CDR3 reads CASSPGRKREDEQFF. The DNA for the CDR3 is TGTGCCAGCAGCCCGGGGCGGAAGCGGGAGGATGAGCAGTTCTTC.

This clonotype came up many times. This chain links TRBV12-3 or TRBV12-4 with TRBJ1-6; the D is unclear. Trimming shortened V by 5 bases and J by 6 bases, and 8 bases separated the two germline ends. CDR3 length equals 13 residues. In nucleotides, the CDR3 is TGTGCCAGCAGTGGGGTCCGTAATTCACCCCTCCACTTT. It codes for CASSGVRNSPLHF.

This clonotype showed up many times. This chain uses TRBV5-4 with TRBJ2-7, with TRBD2 identical over 16 bases. Germline V gene lookup returns CDR1 SGHNT and CDR2 YYREEE (reference sequence). This CDR3 region has 15 residues. The V and J ends lost 4 bases and 7 bases, in that order; junction bases with no gene match: 5. In DNA, the CDR3 is TGTGCCAGCAGCCCTGGGACTAGCGGGGGGGTGGAGCAGTACTTC. This gives the protein CASSPGTSGGVEQYF.

At least ten counts were recorded for this clonotype. The chain is built from TRBV7-2 and TRBJ2-1; 10 nucleotides align to TRBD1. The V gene's germline CDR1 is SGHTA and CDR2 FQGNSA. After removal of 1 base from V and 8 bases from J, the junction contained 5 bases not matched to a gene. The CDR3 is 15 amino acids. CDR3 sequence reads: CASSLEGQGLYEQFF. As DNA, the CDR3 is TGTGCCAGCAGCTTAGAGGGACAGGGGCTCTATGAGCAGTTCTTC. The variable domain in full, with the rest retrieved from reference TRBV7-2 and TRBJ2-1, is GAGVSQSPSNKVTEKGKDVELRCDPISGHTALYWYRQSLGQGLEFLIYFQGNSAPDKSGLPSDRFSAERTGGSVSTLTIQRTQQEDSAVYLCASSLEGQGLYEQFFGPGTRLTVL.

This clonotype was seen ten or more times. V and J are TRBV7-2 and TRBJ1-3; a weak D match, TRBD1 (5 bases). V was shortened by 5 bases and J by 0 bases, with 20 bases between the two germline ends. CDR1 is SGHTA and CDR2 is FQGNSA in the germline V gene. The CDR3 is 18 amino acids. The CDR3 DNA sequence: TGTGCCAGCAGCGGTGACAGTTCGATTATAAGCTCTGGAAACACCATATATTTT. This codes for CASSGDSSIISSGNTIYF.

This clonotype has a count of ten or more. The V gene is TRBV29-1, the J gene TRBJ1-2; D ambiguous. The CDR3 is 13 residues long. Germline V lookup: CDR1 SQVTM, CDR2 ANQGSEA. Trimming removed 1 base at V and 6 bases at J, with 12 bases between. The CDR3 reads CSVEGWARDGYTF. Written as DNA, the CDR3 is TGCAGCGTTGAAGGGTGGGCGCGGGATGGCTACACCTTC.

This clonotype was picked up many times. This chain connects TRBV6-6 to TRBJ2-7; 9 nucleotides align to TRBD1. Germline lookup yields CDR1 MNHNY and CDR2 SVGAGI (reference sequence). J was trimmed by 7 bases and V by 6 bases; bases with no gene match: 10. This CDR3 contains 14 residues. The CDR3 reads CASRPPGQGQEQYF. CDR3 DNA: TGTGCCAGCAGACCACCGGGACAGGGTCAAGAGCAGTACTTC.

J is TRBJ2-1 and V is TRBV21-1; the table gives TRBD1 as D, unverified against the DNA. TRBV21-1 is a pseudogene locus. The CDR3 spans 16 residues. CDR3 loop: CASSKGRAVRLNEQFF. The CDR3 DNA reads as TGTGCCAGCAGCAAAGGGCGCGCGGTACGGCTGAATGAGCAGTTCTTC.

V and J are TRBV13 and TRBJ2-1, with TRBD1 identical over 9 bases. CDR1 is PRHDT, CDR2 FYEKMQ, per germline (reference sequence). V trimming: 5 bases; J trimming: 4 bases; junction bases outside the gene matches: 6. The CDR3 loop spans 15 amino acids. CDR3 protein: CASSRTGGVYNEQFF. DNA for the CDR3: TGTGCCAGCAGCCGCACAGGGGGCGTGTACAATGAGCAGTTCTTC. Supplemented by reference TRBV13 and TRBJ2-1, the full variable domain reads AAGVIQSPRHLIKEKRETATLKCYPIPRHDTVYWYQQGPGQDPQFLISFYEKMQSDKGSIPDRFSAQQFSDYHSELNMSSLELGDSALYFCASSRTGGVYNEQFFGPGTRLTVL.

This clonotype showed up just a few times. The rearrangement joins TRBV5-5 to TRBJ2-5; D perhaps matches TRBD1 (5 bases). CDR3 length: 15 residues. V was pared by 4 bases and J by 5 bases, with 18 bases between. Germline CDR1 SGHKS, CDR2 YYEKEE (reference sequence). The CDR3 DNA reads as TGTGCCAGCAGCGGTATCACAGGTACTTACGAGACCCAGTACTTC. Its translation is CASSGITGTYETQYF.

This clonotype was observed a few times. The chain carries TRBV7-9 and TRBJ2-7; D assignment may be TRBD1 or TRBD2 (5 bases each). Trimming pared 6 bases from V and 3 bases from J, leaving 18 bases between. Germline CDR1 is SEHNR and CDR2 is FQNEAQ (reference sequence). The CDR3 length is 15 residues. CDR3 DNA sequence: TGTGCCAGCAGTTCTGGCAGGGAGTCCCTCTACGAGCAGTACTTC. Residues: CASSSGRESLYEQYF.

The chain uses TRBV6-6 and TRBJ2-3; D ambiguous. V gave up 6 bases and J gave up 9 bases, with 13 bases separating them. CDR3 length equals 12 residues. Germline CDR1 is MNHNY and CDR2 is SVGAGI (reference sequence). The chain's CDR3 is CASSPGGGTQYF. CDR3 DNA sequence: TGTGCCAGCAGCCCGGGCGGTGGGACGCAGTATTTT.

This clonotype has ten or more counts. The DNA of the CDR3 is TGTGCCAGCAGCTTAACAGGGAACACCGGGGAGCTGTTTTTT. It yields the protein CASSLTGNTGELFF. The chain uses TRBV7-9 and TRBJ2-2; D is perhaps TRBD1 (5 bases). Germline CDR1 SEHNR, CDR2 FQNEAQ (reference sequence). V was trimmed by 2 bases and J by 1 base, leaving 5 bases between them. CDR3 length: 14 residues.

This clonotype was recorded a few times. The chain uses TRBV29-1 and TRBJ1-1, with a tentative D call TRBD1 (5 bases). Per the germline V gene, CDR1 is SQVTM and CDR2 is ANQGSEA. There are 13 residues in the CDR3. V gave up 6 bases and J gave up 4 bases, with 15 bases separating them. Here the CDR3 reads CSVHDRRGTEAFF. CDR3 DNA sequence: TGCAGCGTACATGACAGAAGAGGCACTGAAGCTTTCTTT.

This clonotype was observed many times. The J gene is TRBJ1-1, the V gene TRBV20-1, with D possibly matching TRBD1 (6 bases). CDR3 length: 13 amino acids. CDR1 and CDR2 from the germline V gene are DFQATT and SNEGSKA (reference sequence). V dropped 3 bases and J dropped 1 base, with 9 bases sitting between them. The chain's CDR3 is CSASPTGNTEAFF. CDR3 sequence (DNA): TGCAGTGCTAGCCCGACAGGGAACACTGAAGCTTTCTTT.

This clonotype has a count of ten or more. The gene calls are TRBV30 and TRBJ1-1, with 9 bases aligning to TRBD1. Losses at the gene ends were 4 bases for V and 1 base for J; bases not matched to a gene: 4. Germline values: CDR1 GTSNPN, CDR2 SVGIG (reference sequence). The CDR3 is 14 residues long. CDR3: CAWNGQGRNTEAFF. DNA for the CDR3: TGTGCCTGGAACGGACAGGGGAGGAACACTGAAGCTTTCTTT.

This clonotype has at least ten counts. This chain joins TRBV23-1 and TRBJ2-7, with D perhaps TRBD1 (7 bases). TRBV23-1 is filed as an ORF, its function uncertain. Trimming cost V 7 bases and J 3 bases, with 34 bases left between them. The CDR3 has 20 amino acids. CDR3 in DNA: TGCGCCAGCACTACACCAGGGGGGACGGGAGAAGACCCGAAACGCTACGAGCAGTACTTC. This encodes CASTTPGGTGEDPKRYEQYF.

This clonotype occurred many times. The chain links TRBV11-2 to TRBJ2-3; the D is unclear. The ends were cut back, 1 base at V and 0 bases at J, with 11 bases in the middle. CDR3 length: 16 amino acids. Looked up from germline, CDR1 is SGHAT and CDR2 is FQNNGV. CDR3 loop: CASSLVPLSSTDTQYF. The CDR3, as DNA: TGTGCCAGCAGCTTAGTCCCGCTATCGAGCACAGATACGCAGTATTTT.

This clonotype has only a few counts. J is TRBJ2-7 and V is TRBV4-1; D uncertain. Trimming removed 0 bases at V and 3 bases at J, with 15 bases between. Looked up from germline, CDR1 is MGHRA and CDR2 is YSYEKL. The CDR3 sequence is 16 residues long. The CDR3 spells CASSQDTVTESYEQYF. The CDR3, as DNA: TGCGCCAGCAGCCAAGACACCGTAACAGAGAGCTACGAGCAGTACTTC.

A few counts support this clonotype. The rearrangement joins TRBV29-1 to TRBJ2-1, with D tentatively TRBD2 (6 bases). CDR3 length equals 15 residues. V lost 2 bases, J lost 2 bases, and 13 bases lay in between. The germline gives CDR1 SQVTM, CDR2 ANQGSEA. This CDR3 reads CSVERGLPTYNEQFF. The CDR3 DNA sequence: TGCAGCGTTGAACGAGGACTACCTACCTACAATGAGCAGTTCTTC.

This clonotype was counted only a few times. This chain joins TRBV12-5 and TRBJ2-1; D could derive from TRBD1 or TRBD2 (6 bases each). V was shortened by 3 bases and J by 6 bases, with 12 bases between the two germline ends. The germline CDR1 and CDR2 sequences are LGHNT and FRNRAP. This CDR3 contains 14 residues. CDR3 sequence: CASGLGEGGNEQFF. The CDR3 nucleotides read TGTGCTAGTGGTTTAGGAGAGGGGGGCAATGAGCAGTTCTTC.

This clonotype was recorded at least ten times. The genes are TRBV7-9 and TRBJ2-1, with 9 bases aligning to TRBD2. This CDR3 is 15 amino acids long. The V gene end was trimmed by 4 bases and the J gene end by 4 bases; junction bases not matched to a gene: 5. Germline V gives CDR1 SEHNR, CDR2 FQNEAQ (reference sequence). In DNA, the CDR3 is TGTGCCAGCAGCTACGGGACTAGCAATTACAATGAGCAGTTCTTC. Encoded protein: CASSYGTSNYNEQFF.

At least ten counts were recorded for this clonotype. This chain uses TRBV5-1 with TRBJ1-2; 8 bases align to TRBD1. CDR1 SGHRS and CDR2 YFSETQ come from the germline V gene. CDR3 length: 15 residues. J gave up 7 bases and V 4 bases, and 12 bases lay outside the gene matches. CDR3 coding DNA: TGCGCCAGCAGCCTGGAAGACAGGGGCTTCGGTGGCTACACCTTC. Amino acid sequence: CASSLEDRGFGGYTF.

This clonotype was counted at least ten times. This sequence joins TRBV7-7 and TRBJ2-1; no clear D. The CDR3 spans 16 residues. Between the trimmed V and J ends, which lost 5 bases and 0 bases, there was a span of 14 bases. CDR1 and CDR2 (germline): SSHAT, FNYEAQ (reference sequence). CDR3 in amino acids: CASSPLRTPSYNEQFF. Here the CDR3 DNA reads TGTGCCAGCAGCCCACTCCGTACCCCCTCCTACAATGAGCAGTTCTTC. The full variable domain, completed using reference TRBV7-7 and TRBJ2-1, is GAGVSQSPRYKVTKRGQDVTLRCDPISSHATLYWYQQALGQGPEFLTYFNYEAQPDKSGLPSDRFSAERPEGSISTLTIQRTEQRDSAMYRCASSPLRTPSYNEQFFGPGTRLTVL.

The sample holds a few counts of this clonotype. V and J are TRBV12-3 or TRBV12-4 and TRBJ2-1, with D unclear. The CDR3 has 17 amino acids. Trimming stripped 10 bases from V and 10 bases from J, with 32 bases between. CDR3 sequence reads: CANDVRVSDPCTSEQFF. CDR3 DNA sequence: TGTGCCAACGATGTCCGGGTCTCGGACCCCTGTACCTCCGAGCAGTTCTTC.

Many counts were recorded for this clonotype. The gene calls are TRBV19 and TRBJ2-2, with D perhaps assigned TRBD1 or TRBD2 (6 bases each). This CDR3 has 14 amino acids. The germline CDR1 and CDR2 sequences are LNHDA and SQIVND (reference sequence). V lost 7 bases and J lost 6, with 15 bases in between. For the CDR3, the DNA is TGTGCCAGTAACCCCCGTGGGGGGCCCGGGGAGCTGTTTTTT. Translating it yields CASNPRGGPGELFF.

This clonotype was observed at least ten times. The chain carries TRBV6-2 or TRBV6-3 and TRBJ1-1, with D possibly matching TRBD1 (5 bases). Trimming removed 7 bases from V and 1 base from J, with 19 bases in between. This CDR3 is 16 amino acids long. CDR1 is MNHEY and CDR2 is SVGEGT in the germline V gene. Here the CDR3 reads CASTRGIPGGNTEAFF. The CDR3 DNA follows: TGTGCCAGCACGCGGGGCATCCCGGGGGGGAACACTGAAGCTTTCTTT.

This clonotype was counted ten times or more. The V and J genes are TRBV10-1 and TRBJ2-6; D is undetermined. CDR1 is WNHNN, CDR2 SYGVQD, per germline (reference sequence). V dropped 5 bases and J dropped 4 bases, with 15 bases sitting between them. The CDR3 consists of 16 residues. The CDR3 reads CASSWNNLKGANVLTF. As DNA, the CDR3 is TGCGCCAGCAGTTGGAACAACCTGAAGGGGGCCAACGTCCTGACTTTC.

This clonotype was detected many times. This sequence joins TRBV29-1 and TRBJ1-5; D ambiguous. The CDR3 runs 12 residues. Germline CDR1 SQVTM, CDR2 ANQGSEA. Trimming took 5 bases from V and 4 from J, leaving 9 bases between them. CDR3 DNA: TGCAGCGTTTTGGTGGGGAATCAGCCCCAGCATTTT. Its translation is CSVLVGNQPQHF.

A few counts support this clonotype. The chain employs TRBV20-1 and TRBJ2-7, with D perhaps being TRBD1 or TRBD2 (6 bases each). In germline, CDR1 is DFQATT, CDR2 SNEGSKA (reference sequence). Trimming removed 5 bases from V and 0 bases from J, with 20 bases in between. The CDR3 spans 16 residues. CDR3 in amino acids: CSAPNPGAGNSYEQYF. The CDR3 DNA follows: TGCAGTGCTCCGAATCCGGGGGCCGGAAACTCCTACGAGCAGTACTTC.

This clonotype came up many times. The chain uses TRBV5-1 and TRBJ1-3; a weak D match, TRBD1 (5 bases). Germline V gives CDR1 SGHRS, CDR2 YFSETQ. The CDR3 totals 14 residues. Trimming left V 6 bases short and J 2 bases short, with 12 bases between. The CDR3 nucleotides are TGCGCCAGCACCCTTGGGGCGGCTGGAAACACCATATATTTT. It specifies CASTLGAAGNTIYF.

This clonotype was counted at least ten times. The V call is TRBV29-1, the J call TRBJ2-3; D unclear. From germline, CDR1 is SQVTM and CDR2 ANQGSEA. Between the trimmed V and J ends, which lost 7 bases and 3 bases, there was a span of 11 bases. The CDR3 is made up of 12 amino acids. CDR3 amino acids: CSGRGVTDTQYF. The CDR3 DNA follows: TGCAGCGGCCGTGGGGTTACAGATACGCAGTATTTT.